This note documents a single TCR beta chain sequence. What it binds is unknown. This entry is derived from a study of PD-1 blockade in classical Hodgkin lymphoma. Study overall: Nivolumab dosed at 3 mg/kg went to patients intravenously every 2 weeks.

With V trimmed by 5 bases and J by 2 bases, 7 bases remained unmatched. The CDR3 is 16 residues long. Germline values: CDR1 SGHTA, CDR2 FQGTGA. All trial patients relapsed after autologous stem cell transplantation. Patients reached a best response of complete response, partial response or progressive disease. Libraries were prepared by immunoSEQ multiplex PCR; TCRdb keeps only in-frame clonotypes and omits some of them. The sample comprises about 72,000 clones, 85% to 95% of which are singletons, and over 6.5% rests with the top ten. Study findings and constraints: TCR diversity in CD4+, not CD8+, cells rose significantly by C4D1. TCR diversity at baseline was reported to be reduced in newly diagnosed patients relative to healthy donors.

The gene calls are TRBV7-3 and TRBJ2-1; 9 bases match TRBD1. The sample here was peripheral blood mononuclear cells (PBMCs), taken at baseline. This clonotype was sampled from a human donor with classical Hodgkin lymphoma. The CDR3 nucleotides read TGTGCCAGCAGCCAGGCGGGACAGGGCACCTACAATGAGCAGTTCTTC. This codes for CASSQAGQGTYNEQFF.